The 31 T cell receptor beta chains reported below all come from one sample, sequenced in a study of blood T cells in healthy people across ages. With a J-beta primer mix and a sample-barcoded 5' primer, a second PCR ran roughly 6 to 11 cycles. TCRdb reanalysed the 5' RACE reads using MiXCR and keeps one entry per CDR3 protein. The sample holds just under 750,000 distinct CDR3 sequences, roughly 20% seen once. The sequencing input was blood. All receptors derive from a man in his 70s in good health.

This rearrangement joins TRBV28 to TRBJ2-3, with 8 positions matching TRBD1. There are 16 residues in the CDR3. The germline CDR1 and CDR2 sequences are MDHEN and SYDVKM. Trimming at V came to 6 bases and at J to 1 base, leaving 9 bases not matched to a gene. In DNA, the CDR3 is TGTGCCAGCAGCCAGAGGACAGGGATGGGCACAGATACGCAGTATTTT. It codes for CASSQRTGMGTDTQYF. The full variable domain, with the rest looked up from reference TRBV28 and TRBJ2-3, is DVKVTQSSRYLVKRTGEKVFLECVQDMDHENMFWYRQDPGLGLRLIYFSYDVKMKEKGDIPEGYSVSREKKERFSLILESASTNQTSMYLCASSQRTGMGTDTQYFGPGTRLTVL.

The chain has TRBV25-1 and TRBJ2-1, with D perhaps TRBD1 (6 bases). The closer fit of TRBJ2-5 to the DNA end suggests the J call may be wrong. This CDR3 region has 13 residues. The V gene's germline CDR1 is MGHDK and CDR2 SYGVNS. This chain's CDR3 is CASSAPGVETQYF. DNA for the CDR3: TGTGCCAGCAGTGCCCCAGGGGTGGAGACCCAGTACTTC.

This clonotype was counted between two and nine times. The V gene is TRBV5-1, the J gene TRBJ2-3; the D gene could be TRBD1 or TRBD2 (6 bases each). From germline, CDR1 is SGHRS and CDR2 YFSETQ. The CDR3 extends over 18 amino acids. Trimming stripped 2 bases from V and 3 bases from J, with 22 bases between. The chain's CDR3 is CASSLTVRGQGLTDTQYF. The DNA of the CDR3 is TGCGCCAGCAGCTTAACGGTCCGGGGGCAGGGTTTAACAGATACGCAGTATTTT.

The chain links TRBV19 to TRBJ2-1; D remains ambiguous. Trimming shortened V by 0 bases and J by 0 bases, and 18 bases separated the two germline ends. This CDR3 has 19 amino acids. Looked up from germline, CDR1 is LNHDA and CDR2 is SQIVND (reference sequence). The DNA of the CDR3 is TGTGCCAGTAGTATAGATTTTATTTCTCCTTCTAGCTCCTACAATGAGCAGTTCTTC. Its translation is CASSIDFISPSSSYNEQFF.

This chain connects TRBV6-6 to TRBJ1-5; no definite D call. Trimming removed 7 bases from V and 6 bases from J, with 16 bases in between. CDR3 length: 14 residues. The V gene's germline CDR1 is MNHNY and CDR2 SVGAGI (reference sequence). CDR3 in amino acids: CASNHRGEGQPQHF. Written as DNA, the CDR3 is TGTGCCAGCAACCACCGGGGTGAAGGTCAGCCCCAGCATTTT.

This clonotype appeared a few times. This could be a read error, since a much larger clone is one nucleotide away. The V and J genes are TRBV18 and TRBJ2-7; the match to TRBD1 covers 7 bases. V shed 5 bases, J shed 7 bases, and the junction held 11 bases outside the gene matches. The CDR3 runs to 14 residues. From germline, CDR1 is KGHSH and CDR2 LQKENI. The CDR3 sequence is CASSSGTEVEEQYF. CDR3 nucleotide sequence: TGTGCCAGCTCATCCGGGACAGAGGTGGAGGAGCAGTACTTC.

The rearrangement uses TRBV5-1 and TRBJ2-3; tentatively, D is TRBD2 (5 bases). V gave up 0 bases and J gave up 1 base, with 12 bases separating them. Germline assignment: CDR1 SGHRS and CDR2 YFSETQ. The CDR3 runs to 16 residues. Here the CDR3 DNA reads TGCGCCAGCAGCTTGGCCGGCGGGTTCGGCACAGATACGCAGTATTTT. Protein sequence: CASSLAGGFGTDTQYF.

This clonotype has more than one count but fewer than ten. The V gene is TRBV19, the J gene TRBJ2-5; 7 nucleotides align to TRBD1. Near its end, the DNA agrees better with TRBJ2-7, so the J call may be wrong. Germline CDR1 and CDR2: LNHDA and SQIVND (reference sequence). The CDR3 is 15 residues long. This CDR3 is CASSLTRQGSYEQYF. In DNA form, the CDR3 reads TGTGCCAGTAGTCTTACTCGACAGGGTAGCTACGAGCAGTACTTC.

The chain uses TRBV24-1 and TRBJ2-3; TRBD2 agrees at 9 bases. V shed 3 bases, J shed 5 bases, and the junction held 11 bases outside the gene matches. The CDR3 has 17 residues. The germline V gene has CDR1 KGHDR and CDR2 SFDVKD. The CDR3 spells CATSDGAAGGPGDTQYF. CDR3 DNA sequence: TGTGCCACCAGTGATGGGGCCGCGGGAGGGCCTGGAGATACGCAGTATTTT.

This clonotype was detected a few times. The J gene is TRBJ2-3, the V gene TRBV18; D remains ambiguous. V was pared by 3 bases and J by 2 bases, with 9 bases between. Germline CDR1 reads KGHSH; CDR2 reads LQKENI. This CDR3 is built from 14 residues. CDR3 residues: CASSPVRLTDTQYF. The DNA of the CDR3 is TGTGCCAGCTCACCGGTCAGACTCACAGATACGCAGTATTTT.

This clonotype was seen a handful of times. The chain combines TRBV29-1 with TRBJ2-3, with D uncertain. Germline CDR1 and CDR2: SQVTM and ANQGSEA. V lost 0 bases to trimming and J lost 4 bases, with 5 bases between them. The CDR3 has 12 amino acids. The CDR3 DNA is TGCAGCGTTGAAGATCCCCCAGATACGCAGTATTTT. Its protein product is CSVEDPPDTQYF.

The chain recombines TRBV24-1 with TRBJ1-2; D remains unclear. The V end lost 0 bases, the J end lost 2 bases, and 6 bases lay between the germline ends. The CDR3 extends over 14 amino acids. Germline lookup yields CDR1 KGHDR and CDR2 SFDVKD. The CDR3 loop is CATSDLGRNYGYTF. The CDR3 nucleotides read TGTGCCACCAGTGATTTGGGTAGGAACTATGGCTACACCTTC.

This clonotype was recorded a few times. The chain joins TRBV5-1 to TRBJ2-3; TRBD2 agrees at 8 bases. CDR3 size: 14 residues. The ends lost 6 bases at V and 2 bases at J; junction bases unmatched: 5. Germline V gives CDR1 SGHRS, CDR2 YFSETQ. For the CDR3, the DNA is TGCGCCAGCATGACGGGGGGGCCCACAGATACGCAGTATTTT. Translating it yields CASMTGGPTDTQYF. Supplemented by reference TRBV5-1 and TRBJ2-3, the full variable domain reads KAGVTQTPRYLIKTRGQQVTLSCSPISGHRSVSWYQQTPGQGLQFLFEYFSETQRNKGNFPGRFSGRQFSNSRSEMNVSTLELGDSALYLCASMTGGPTDTQYFGPGTRLTVL.

As DNA, the CDR3 is TGCAGTGCTGTTCGGGCCCTACAAGAGACCCAGTACTTC. Translation gives CSAVRALQETQYF. The V call is TRBV20-1, the J call TRBJ2-5, with D hard to call. The CDR3 is made up of 13 amino acids. V lost 5 bases and J lost 2, with 12 bases in between. CDR1 is DFQATT, CDR2 SNEGSKA, per germline (reference sequence).

This clonotype was observed at least ten times. This chain connects TRBV6-5 to TRBJ1-2, with 7 bases lining up with TRBD1. V shed 5 bases and J 3 bases; nucleotides not matched to a gene: 3. Germline values: CDR1 MNHEY, CDR2 SVGAGI. This CDR3 is built from 13 residues. CDR3 loop: CASSTGVYYGYTF. DNA for the CDR3: TGTGCCAGCAGTACAGGGGTCTACTATGGCTACACCTTC.

This clonotype has a count of ten or more. This rearrangement joins TRBV3-1 to TRBJ2-5; D is undetermined. This CDR3 is built from 13 residues. Trimming took 0 bases from V and 9 from J, leaving 11 bases between them. CDR1 and CDR2 from the germline V gene are LGHDT and YNNKEL (reference sequence). CDR3 in amino acids: CASSQDLDSPQYF. DNA for the CDR3: TGTGCCAGCAGCCAAGATCTGGATTCGCCCCAGTACTTC.

This clonotype was observed a handful of times. V gene TRBV6-5 combines with J gene TRBJ2-3; D may be TRBD1 (6 bases). Trimming took off 4 bases at V and 3 bases at J, with 14 bases between the two ends. The CDR3 runs to 15 residues. Germline CDR1 and CDR2: MNHEY and SVGAGI. The CDR3 DNA follows: TGTGCCAGCAGTTTCTACAGGGAGAAGACAGATACGCAGTATTTT. Translation gives CASSFYREKTDTQYF.

The chain links TRBV10-3 to TRBJ2-1, with 8 bases fitting TRBD2. This CDR3 spans 13 amino acids. The V and J ends lost 10 bases and 4 bases, in that order; junction bases with no gene match: 6. Germline-derived CDR1 and CDR2 are ENHRY and SYGVKD. CDR3 amino acids: CATQRGSYNEQFF. The CDR3, as DNA: TGTGCCACCCAGCGGGGGTCATACAATGAGCAGTTCTTC.

About this clonotype itself: The junction departs from germline at one end; a sequencing error may be responsible. This sequence joins TRBV5-4 and TRBJ2-1, with D perhaps TRBD2 (6 bases). This CDR3 is built from 14 residues. Germline lookup yields CDR1 SGHNT and CDR2 YYREEE (reference sequence). The CDR3 DNA reads as TGTGCCGGCAGCTTGGGCTGGCTAGCGAATGAGCAGTTCTTC. Protein sequence: CAGSLGWLANEQFF.

This chain links TRBV10-2 with TRBJ1-5, with D tentatively TRBD1 (6 bases). Between the trimmed V and J ends, which lost 8 bases and 7 bases, there was a span of 15 bases. The length of the CDR3 is 13 residues. Germline V gives CDR1 WSHSY, CDR2 SAAADI. This chain's CDR3 is CASAWGGEQPQHF. CDR3 coding DNA: TGCGCCAGCGCATGGGGGGGCGAGCAGCCCCAGCATTTT.

The chain joins TRBV14 to TRBJ2-7; the match to TRBD1 covers 10 bases. The V gene's germline CDR1 is SGHDN and CDR2 FVKESK. The V gene end was trimmed by 4 bases and the J gene end by 5 bases; junction bases not matched to a gene: 5. This CDR3 has 14 amino acids. CDR3 protein: CASSRRTGGDEQYF. The CDR3 DNA follows: TGTGCCAGCAGCCGCCGGACAGGGGGGGACGAGCAGTACTTC.

The chain combines TRBV10-3 with TRBJ2-3, with D uncertain. The CDR3 sequence is 15 residues long. Trimming cost V 6 bases and J 1 base, with 14 bases left between them. Germline CDR1 ENHRY, CDR2 SYGVKD. The CDR3 reads CAISPGQDRTDTQYF. The CDR3 nucleotides read TGTGCCATCAGCCCCGGTCAGGACCGCACAGATACGCAGTATTTT.

To note about this clonotype: A junction boundary mismatches the germline segment, possibly from a read error. The V call is TRBV20-1, the J call TRBJ2-5; tentative D call: TRBD2 (5 bases). This CDR3 spans 12 amino acids. Per the germline V gene, CDR1 is DFQATT and CDR2 is SNEGSKA (reference sequence). The CDR3 is CSTSWAQETQYF. In DNA, the CDR3 is TGCAGTACTAGTTGGGCCCAAGAGACCCAGTACTTC.

In DNA form, the CDR3 reads TGTGCCAGCAGTGATCGACAGGGGGCCTCCTACGAGCAGTACTTC. Encoded protein: CASSDRQGASYEQYF. V and J are TRBV6-2 or TRBV6-3 and TRBJ2-5, with 10 bases identical to TRBD1. The J call may be incorrect, as the DNA end agrees better with TRBJ2-7. This CDR3 spans 15 amino acids. Per germline, CDR1 MNHEY and CDR2 SVGEGT.

This sequence joins TRBV20-1 and TRBJ2-1, with 8 bases fitting TRBD2. This CDR3 contains 17 residues. Trimming took 2 bases from V and 3 from J; bases not matched to a gene: 12. Germline-derived CDR1 and CDR2 are DFQATT and SNEGSKA (reference sequence). The CDR3 coding sequence is TGCAGTGCTAGAATGAAGGCGGGGGGACCTGACTACAATGAGCAGTTCTTC. It encodes CSARMKAGGPDYNEQFF.

This chain links TRBV12-3 or TRBV12-4 with TRBJ2-2, with D unclear. The CDR3 runs to 12 residues. Between the trimmed V and J ends, which lost 3 bases and 8 bases, there was a span of 7 bases. CDR3 coding DNA: TGTGCCAGCAGTTTTAGAATAGGGGAGCTGTTTTTT. The encoded protein is CASSFRIGELFF.

V usage is TRBV5-1 and J usage is TRBJ1-1; D not certain. The CDR3 loop spans 15 amino acids. Germline CDR1 SGHRS, CDR2 YFSETQ. The ends were cut back, 0 bases at V and 7 bases at J, with 16 bases in the middle. CDR3 loop: CASSLEVGRFGEAFF. The CDR3, as DNA: TGCGCCAGCAGCTTGGAGGTGGGGAGATTCGGTGAAGCTTTCTTT.

This sequence joins TRBV27 and TRBJ2-3, with 11 bases that match TRBD2. The CDR3 sequence is 17 residues long. Germline assignment: CDR1 MNHEY and CDR2 SMNVEV (reference sequence). The trim removed 2 bases at V and 6 bases at J, leaving 10 bases unmatched. CDR3 in amino acids: CASSLRIAGGPRDTQYF. In DNA form, the CDR3 reads TGTGCCAGCAGTTTACGAATAGCGGGAGGGCCTAGGGATACGCAGTATTTT.

This clonotype was seen a few times. The rearrangement joins TRBV5-1 to TRBJ1-6, with TRBD1 identical over 7 bases. J gave up 10 bases and V 4 bases, and 5 bases lay outside the gene matches. Germline-derived CDR1 and CDR2 are SGHRS and YFSETQ. The CDR3 is made up of 13 amino acids. The CDR3 region is CASSLGQDSPLHF. CDR3 coding DNA: TGCGCCAGCAGCCTCGGACAGGACTCACCCCTCCACTTT.

The chain combines TRBV12-3 or TRBV12-4 with TRBJ2-1; no definite D call. CDR3 size: 14 residues. The ends were cut back, 1 base at V and 2 bases at J, with 6 bases in the middle. The CDR3 sequence is CASSLGAPYNEQFF. The CDR3 DNA reads as TGTGCCAGCAGTTTAGGCGCGCCCTACAATGAGCAGTTCTTC.

J is TRBJ1-1 and V is TRBV6-5, with D uncertain. V dropped 0 bases and J dropped 0 bases, with 8 bases sitting between them. This CDR3 comprises 15 residues. CDR1 is MNHEY and CDR2 is SVGAGI in the germline V gene. CDR3 bases: TGTGCCAGCAGTTACTCGTCCGGGTTGAACACTGAAGCTTTCTTT. Its translation is CASSYSSGLNTEAFF.